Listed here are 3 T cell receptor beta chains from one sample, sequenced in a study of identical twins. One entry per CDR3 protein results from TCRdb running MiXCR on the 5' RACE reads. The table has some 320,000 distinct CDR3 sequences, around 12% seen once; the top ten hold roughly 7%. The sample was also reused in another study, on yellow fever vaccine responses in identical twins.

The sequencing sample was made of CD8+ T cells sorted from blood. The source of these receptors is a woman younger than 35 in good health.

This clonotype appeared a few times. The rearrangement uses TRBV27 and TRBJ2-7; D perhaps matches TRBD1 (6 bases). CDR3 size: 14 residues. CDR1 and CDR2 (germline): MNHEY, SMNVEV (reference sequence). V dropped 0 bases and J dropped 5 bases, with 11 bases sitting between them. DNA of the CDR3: TGTGCCAGCAGTTTATCCACAGGGTACCACGAGCAGTACTTC. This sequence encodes CASSLSTGYHEQYF.

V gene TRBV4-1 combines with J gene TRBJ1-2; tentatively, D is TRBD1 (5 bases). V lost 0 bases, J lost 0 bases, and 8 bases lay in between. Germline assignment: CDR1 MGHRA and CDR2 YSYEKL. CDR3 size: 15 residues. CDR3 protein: CASSQELRANYGYTF. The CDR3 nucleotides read TGCGCCAGCAGCCAAGAACTCAGGGCTAACTATGGCTACACCTTC.

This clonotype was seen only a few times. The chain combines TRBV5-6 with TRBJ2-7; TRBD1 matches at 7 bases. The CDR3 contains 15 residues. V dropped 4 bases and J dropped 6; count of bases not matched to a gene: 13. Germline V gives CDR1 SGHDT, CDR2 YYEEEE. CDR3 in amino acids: CASSPTGAHFSEQYV. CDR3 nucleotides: TGTGCCAGCAGCCCAACAGGGGCCCATTTCTCCGAGCAGTACGTC.